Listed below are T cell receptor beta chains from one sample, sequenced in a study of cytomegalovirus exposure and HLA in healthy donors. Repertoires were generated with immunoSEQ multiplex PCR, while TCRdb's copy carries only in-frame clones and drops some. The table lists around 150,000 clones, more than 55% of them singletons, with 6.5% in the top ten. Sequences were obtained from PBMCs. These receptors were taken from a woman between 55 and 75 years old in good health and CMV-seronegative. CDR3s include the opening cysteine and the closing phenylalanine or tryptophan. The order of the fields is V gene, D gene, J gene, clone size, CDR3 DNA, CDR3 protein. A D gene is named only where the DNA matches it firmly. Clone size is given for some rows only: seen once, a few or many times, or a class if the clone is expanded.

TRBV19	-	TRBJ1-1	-	TGTGCCATTCAACGGGGGTTTGGGACGACTGAAGCTTTCTTT	CAIQRGFGTTEAFF
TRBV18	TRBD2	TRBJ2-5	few	TGTGCCAGCTCACCGGGGATGTCTAGCGGGATCCTCCAAGAGACCCAGTACTTC	CASSPGMSSGILQETQYF
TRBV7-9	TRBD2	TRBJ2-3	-	TGTGCCAGCAGCTCAGGACGCGGACTAGCGGGAGAGACAGATACGCAGTATTTT	CASSSGRGLAGETDTQYF
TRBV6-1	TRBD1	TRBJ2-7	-	TGTGCCAGCAGTGCGGGACAGGGGGCGGCTATCTACGAGCAGTACTTC	CASSAGQGAAIYEQYF
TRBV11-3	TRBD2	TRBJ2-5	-	TGTGCCAGCAGCCCGAGGAGAAGCGGGGGGGCCGAAGAGACCCAGTACTTC	CASSPRRSGGAEETQYF
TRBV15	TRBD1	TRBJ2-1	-	TGTGCCACCAGCAGAGATTTGAGCGTGGACAGGGAGCAGTTCTTC	CATSRDLSVDREQFF
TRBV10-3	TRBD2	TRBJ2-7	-	TGTGCCATCAGTTCTTGGACTAGTCGGGGCCCCTACGAGCAGTACTTC	CAISSWTSRGPYEQYF
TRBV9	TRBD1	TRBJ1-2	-	TGTGCCAGCAGCGTAGGGGGCCGGACAGGGGTCTTTGCCTATGGCTACACCTTC	CASSVGGRTGVFAYGYTF
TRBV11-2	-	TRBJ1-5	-	TGTGCCAGCAGCCTGACCGCGGGGAGTCGCAATCAGCCCCAGCATTTT	CASSLTAGSRNQPQHF
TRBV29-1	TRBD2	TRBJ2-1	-	TGCAGCGTCGTCACTAGCGGGGCCCGCTCCTACAATGAGCAGTTCTTC	CSVVTSGARSYNEQFF
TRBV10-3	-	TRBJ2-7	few	TGTGCCATCAGGACTAGTCCCTCGTCCTACGAGCAGTACTTC	CAIRTSPSSYEQYF
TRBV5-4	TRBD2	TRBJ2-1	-	TGTGCCAGCAGCTCCCCCCCTAGCGGGCGCTACAATGAGCAGTTCTTC	CASSSPPSGRYNEQFF
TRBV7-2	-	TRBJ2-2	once	TGTGCCAGCAGCTTAGGATCCAGGCGCGCCGGGGAGCTGTTTTTT	CASSLGSRRAGELFF
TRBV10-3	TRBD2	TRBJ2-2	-	TGTGCCATCAGTGAGAGAGCGGGAGGTCTCACCGGGGAGCTGCTTTTT	CAISERAGGLTGELLF
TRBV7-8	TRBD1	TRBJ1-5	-	TGTGCCAGCAGCGAGGGGGCCGGATCCAATCAGCCCCAGCATTTT	CASSEGAGSNQPQHF
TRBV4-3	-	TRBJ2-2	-	TGCGCCAGCAGCCAAGATTCTACAGCGAACACCGGGGAGCTGTTTTTT	CASSQDSTANTGELFF
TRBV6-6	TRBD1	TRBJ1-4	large	TGTGCCAGCAACGCAGCCTCGGACAGGGATAAACTGTTTTTT	CASNAASDRDKLFF
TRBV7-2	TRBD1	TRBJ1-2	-	TGTGCCAGCGGGGACAGGGGGAGGGATGGCTACACCTTC	CASGDRGRDGYTF
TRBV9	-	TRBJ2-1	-	TGTGCCAGCAGCGTAGATCCCCGGGTCTGGAATGAGCAGTTCTTC	CASSVDPRVWNEQFF
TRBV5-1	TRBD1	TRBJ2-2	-	TGCGCCAGCAGCCCTAGAACAGGGGGACCGAACACCGGGGAGCTGTTTTTT	CASSPRTGGPNTGELFF
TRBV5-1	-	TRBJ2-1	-	TGCGCCAGCAGCCGGGACTTACCCCCTAGGTTCTTC	CASSRDLPPRFF
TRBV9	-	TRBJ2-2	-	TGTGCCAGCAGCGTAGTTACAGCCGCGAACACCGGGGAGCTGTTTTTT	CASSVVTAANTGELFF
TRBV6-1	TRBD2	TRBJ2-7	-	TGTGCCAGCAGTGAAGCGGGGGGGACGTACGAGCAGTACTTC	CASSEAGGTYEQYF
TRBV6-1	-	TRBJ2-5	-	TGTGCCAGCGAATCTGACGGGGAGACCCAGTACTTC	CASESDGETQYF
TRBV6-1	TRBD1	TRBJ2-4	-	TGTGCCAGCAATTACGGACAGGGGGGAAACATTCAGTACTTC	CASNYGQGGNIQYF
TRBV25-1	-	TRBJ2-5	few	TGTGCCAGCAGTGAATGGGGAGCTCGAGAGACCCAGTACTTC	CASSEWGARETQYF
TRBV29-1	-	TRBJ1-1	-	TGCAGCGTCCTCCAGTTCACTGAAGCTTTCTTT	CSVLQFTEAFF
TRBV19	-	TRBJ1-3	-	TGTGCCAGTGGCGCGGGCTCTGGAAACACCATATATTTT	CASGAGSGNTIYF
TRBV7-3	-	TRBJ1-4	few	TGTGCCAGCAGCTTACTCACAACCTCCTTCGCAACTAATGAAAAACTGTTTTTT	CASSLLTTSFATNEKLFF
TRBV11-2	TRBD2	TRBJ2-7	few	TGTGCCAGCAGCTTACTCCTTAGCGGGAGGGCCGGCGAGCAGTACTTC	CASSLLLSGRAGEQYF
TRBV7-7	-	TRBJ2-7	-	TGTGCCAGCAGCCAAGAGGGGGGGCGGGAAGACGAGCAGTACTTC	CASSQEGGREDEQYF
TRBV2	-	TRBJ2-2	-	TGTGCCAGCAGTGAAAGGGAAGGGGTCGGGGAGCTGTTTTTT	CASSEREGVGELFF
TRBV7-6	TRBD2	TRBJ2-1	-	TGTGCCAGCAGCTTCTCTAGCGGGGGCAATGAGCAGTTCTTC	CASSFSSGGNEQFF
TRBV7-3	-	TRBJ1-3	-	TGTGCCAGCAGCTTTGGCCCCTCTGGAAACACCATATATTTT	CASSFGPSGNTIYF
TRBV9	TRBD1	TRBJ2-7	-	TGTGCCAGCAGCGTAGCCGGGACAGCGAACGAGTACGAGCAGTACTTC	CASSVAGTANEYEQYF
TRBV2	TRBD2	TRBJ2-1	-	TGTGCCAGCAGGTTAGCGGGGGGTATCAACAATGAGCAGTTCTTC	CASRLAGGINNEQFF
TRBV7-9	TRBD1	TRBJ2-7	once	TGTGCCAGCAGCTTAATTAACGGGCCAGGGGGCACAGACGAGCAGTACTTC	CASSLINGPGGTDEQYF
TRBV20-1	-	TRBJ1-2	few	TGCAGTGCTAGTAAGGGGCATGGCTACACCTTC	CSASKGHGYTF
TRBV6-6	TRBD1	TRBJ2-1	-	TGTGCCAGCAGTTTAGACAGGGGCTTTTCCAATGAGCAGTTCTTC	CASSLDRGFSNEQFF
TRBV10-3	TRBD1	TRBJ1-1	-	TGTGCCATCAGTGACGTGGGACAGGGGGGGACTGAAGCTTTCTTT	CAISDVGQGGTEAFF
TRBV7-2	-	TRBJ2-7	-	TGTGCCAGCAGCTCAGGCCACGAGCAGTACTTC	CASSSGHEQYF
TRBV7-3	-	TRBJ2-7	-	TGTGCCAGCAGCTTCTTTCCCCGGGTTTACGAGCAGTACTTC	CASSFFPRVYEQYF
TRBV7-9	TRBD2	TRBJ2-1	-	TGTGCCAGCAGCTTAGCGGGAGGGCCCAGGGTAAATGAGCAGTTCTTC	CASSLAGGPRVNEQFF
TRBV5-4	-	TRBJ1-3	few	TGTGCCAGCAGCTGGCCAGGGGTGACGGGAAACACCATATATTTT	CASSWPGVTGNTIYF
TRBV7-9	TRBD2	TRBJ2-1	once	TGTGCCAGCCTGGCGGGATCTAGCGGGAGGAGCTCCTACAATGAGCAGTTCTTC	CASLAGSSGRSSYNEQFF
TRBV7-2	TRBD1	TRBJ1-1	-	TGTGCCAGCAGTCGAACCGGGACAGGGGCGTTAATGAACACTGAAGCTTTCTTT	CASSRTGTGALMNTEAFF
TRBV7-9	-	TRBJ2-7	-	TGTGCCAGCAGCCCAATCGGGTACACCTACGAGCAGTACTTC	CASSPIGYTYEQYF
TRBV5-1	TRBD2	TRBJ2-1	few	TGCGCCAGCAGCTTTGGGGGGGGGAATGAGCAGTTCTTC	CASSFGGGNEQFF
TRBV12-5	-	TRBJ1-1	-	TGTGCTAGTCGGGAGAACACTGAAGCTTTCTTT	CASRENTEAFF
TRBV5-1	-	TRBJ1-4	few	TGCGCCAGCAGCCCCCGTGCGGGGGGGTTTGAAAAACTGTTTTTT	CASSPRAGGFEKLFF
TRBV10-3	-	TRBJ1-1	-	TGTGCCATCAGTGAGTCGGTAGTGGTGAACACTGAAGCTTTCTTT	CAISESVVVNTEAFF
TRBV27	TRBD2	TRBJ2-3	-	TGTGCCAGCAGTTTCCTAGCGGGAGGGCGGACAGATACGCAGTATTTT	CASSFLAGGRTDTQYF